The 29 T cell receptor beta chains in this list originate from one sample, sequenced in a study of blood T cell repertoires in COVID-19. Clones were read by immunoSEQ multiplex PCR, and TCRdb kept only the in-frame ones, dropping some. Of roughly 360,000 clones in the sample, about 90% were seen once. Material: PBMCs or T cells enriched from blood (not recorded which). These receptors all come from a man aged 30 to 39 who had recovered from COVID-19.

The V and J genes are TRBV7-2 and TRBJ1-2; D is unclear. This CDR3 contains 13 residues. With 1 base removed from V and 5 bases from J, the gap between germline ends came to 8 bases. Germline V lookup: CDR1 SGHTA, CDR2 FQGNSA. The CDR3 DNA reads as TGTGCCAGCAGCTTAGGTGAACGGTATGGCTACACCTTC. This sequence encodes CASSLGERYGYTF.

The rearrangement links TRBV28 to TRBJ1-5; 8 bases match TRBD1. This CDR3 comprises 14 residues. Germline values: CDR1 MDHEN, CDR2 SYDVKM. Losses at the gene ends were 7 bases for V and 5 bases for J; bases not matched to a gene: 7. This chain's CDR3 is CASITDRVDQPQHF. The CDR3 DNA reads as TGTGCCAGCATCACGGACAGGGTGGATCAGCCCCAGCATTTT.

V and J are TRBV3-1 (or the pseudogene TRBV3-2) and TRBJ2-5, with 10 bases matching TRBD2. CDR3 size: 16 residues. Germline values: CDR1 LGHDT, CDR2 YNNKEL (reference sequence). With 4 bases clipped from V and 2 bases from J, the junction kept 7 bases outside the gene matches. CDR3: CASSPGLAVAQETQYF. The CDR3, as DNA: TGTGCCAGCAGCCCCGGACTAGCGGTGGCACAAGAGACCCAGTACTTC.

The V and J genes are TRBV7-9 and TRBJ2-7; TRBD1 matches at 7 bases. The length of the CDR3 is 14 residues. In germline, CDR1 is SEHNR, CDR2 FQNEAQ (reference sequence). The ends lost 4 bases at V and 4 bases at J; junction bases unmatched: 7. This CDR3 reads CASSYSGTAYEQYF. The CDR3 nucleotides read TGTGCCAGCAGCTATTCCGGGACAGCATACGAGCAGTACTTC. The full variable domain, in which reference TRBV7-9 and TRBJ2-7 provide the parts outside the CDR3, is DTGVSQNPRHKITKRGQNVTFRCDPISEHNRLYWYRQTLGQGPEFLTYFQNEAQLEKSRLLSDRFSAERPKGSFSTLEIQRTEQGDSAMYLCASSYSGTAYEQYFGPGTRLTVT.

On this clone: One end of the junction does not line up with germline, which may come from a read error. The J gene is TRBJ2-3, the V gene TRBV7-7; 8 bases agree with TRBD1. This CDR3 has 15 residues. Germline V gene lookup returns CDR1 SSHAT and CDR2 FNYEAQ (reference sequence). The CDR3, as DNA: TGTGCTAGCAGCCCCGGGACAGGCAGCACAGATACGCAGTATTTT. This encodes CASSPGTGSTDTQYF.

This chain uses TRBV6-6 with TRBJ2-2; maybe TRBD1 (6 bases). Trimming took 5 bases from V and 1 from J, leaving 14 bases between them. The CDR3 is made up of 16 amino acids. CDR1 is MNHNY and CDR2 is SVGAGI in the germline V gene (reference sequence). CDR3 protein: CASSLQTGLNTGELFF. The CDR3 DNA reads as TGTGCCAGCAGTCTCCAGACAGGCCTGAACACCGGGGAGCTGTTTTTT.

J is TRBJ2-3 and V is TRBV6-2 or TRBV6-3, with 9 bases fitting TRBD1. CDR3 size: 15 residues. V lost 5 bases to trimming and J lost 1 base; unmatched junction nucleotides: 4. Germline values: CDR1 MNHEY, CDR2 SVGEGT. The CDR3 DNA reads TGTGCCAGCAGTCAGGGGACAGGGCGCACAGATACGCAGTATTTT. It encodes CASSQGTGRTDTQYF.

The CDR3 nucleotides read TGCGCCAGCAGCCAAGAGGTGGGACAGGGGTCGATAAATGAAAAACTGTTTTTT. The encoded protein is CASSQEVGQGSINEKLFF. The rearrangement links TRBV4-3 to TRBJ1-4; 10 positions agree with TRBD1. CDR3 length equals 18 residues. Unmatched junction bases numbered 9, after V lost 0 bases and J lost 5 bases. The germline V gene encodes CDR1 LGHNA and CDR2 YSLEER.

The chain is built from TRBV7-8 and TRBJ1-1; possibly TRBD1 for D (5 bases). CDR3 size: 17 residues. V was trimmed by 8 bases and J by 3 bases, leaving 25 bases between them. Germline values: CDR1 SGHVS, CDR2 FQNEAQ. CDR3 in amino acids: CASSEPGVSRLDTEAFF. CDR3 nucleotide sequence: TGTGCCAGCTCCGAACCGGGGGTTTCGAGGTTAGACACTGAAGCTTTCTTT.

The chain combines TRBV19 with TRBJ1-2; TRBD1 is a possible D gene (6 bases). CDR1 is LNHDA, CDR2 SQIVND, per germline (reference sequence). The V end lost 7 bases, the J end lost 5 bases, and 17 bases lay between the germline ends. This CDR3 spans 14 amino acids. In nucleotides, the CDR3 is TGTGCCAGTAAATTACAGGGAGAAATTTATGGCTACACCTTC. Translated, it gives CASKLQGEIYGYTF.

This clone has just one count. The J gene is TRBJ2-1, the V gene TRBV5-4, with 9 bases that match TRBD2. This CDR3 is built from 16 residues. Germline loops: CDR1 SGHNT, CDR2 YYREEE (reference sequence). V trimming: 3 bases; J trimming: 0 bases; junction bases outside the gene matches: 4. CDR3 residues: CASSSSSGDSYNEQFF. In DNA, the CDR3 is TGTGCCAGCAGCTCCTCTAGCGGGGACTCCTACAATGAGCAGTTCTTC.

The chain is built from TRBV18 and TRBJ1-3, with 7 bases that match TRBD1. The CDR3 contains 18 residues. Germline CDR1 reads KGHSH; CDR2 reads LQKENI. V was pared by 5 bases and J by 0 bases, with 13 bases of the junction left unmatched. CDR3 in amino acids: CASSSTGTASTSGNTIYF. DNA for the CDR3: TGTGCCAGCTCATCTACCGGGACAGCGTCGACCTCTGGAAACACCATATATTTT.

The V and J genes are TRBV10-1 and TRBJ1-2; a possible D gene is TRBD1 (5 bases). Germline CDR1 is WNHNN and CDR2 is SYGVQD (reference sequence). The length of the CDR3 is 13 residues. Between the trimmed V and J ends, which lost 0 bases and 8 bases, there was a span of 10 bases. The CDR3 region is CASSESTASGYTF. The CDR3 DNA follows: TGCGCCAGCAGTGAGTCGACAGCGTCAGGCTACACCTTC.

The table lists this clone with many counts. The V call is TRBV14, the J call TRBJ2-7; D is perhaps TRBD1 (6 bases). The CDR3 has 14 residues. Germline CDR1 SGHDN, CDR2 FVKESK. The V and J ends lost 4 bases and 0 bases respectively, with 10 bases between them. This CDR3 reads CASSPTGRSYEQYF. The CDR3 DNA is TGTGCCAGCAGCCCGACAGGACGCTCCTACGAGCAGTACTTC.

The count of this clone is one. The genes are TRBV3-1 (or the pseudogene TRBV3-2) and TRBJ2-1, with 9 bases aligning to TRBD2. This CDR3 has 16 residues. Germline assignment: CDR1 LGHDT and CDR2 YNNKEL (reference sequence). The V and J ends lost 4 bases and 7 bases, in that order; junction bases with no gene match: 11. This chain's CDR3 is CASSRLAGAGGNEQFF. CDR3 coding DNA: TGTGCCAGCAGCCGGTTAGCGGGGGCCGGAGGTAATGAGCAGTTCTTC.

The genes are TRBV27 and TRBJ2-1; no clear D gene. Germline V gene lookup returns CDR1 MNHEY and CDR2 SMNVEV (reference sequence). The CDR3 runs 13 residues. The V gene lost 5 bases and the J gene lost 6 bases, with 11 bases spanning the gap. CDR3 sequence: CASSIPGVNEQFF. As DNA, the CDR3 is TGTGCCAGCAGTATACCGGGTGTCAATGAGCAGTTCTTC.

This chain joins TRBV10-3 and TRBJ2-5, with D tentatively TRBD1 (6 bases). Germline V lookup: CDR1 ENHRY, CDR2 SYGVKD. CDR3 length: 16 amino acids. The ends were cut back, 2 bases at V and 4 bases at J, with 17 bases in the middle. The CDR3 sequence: CAISERGNGIGETQYF. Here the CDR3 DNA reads TGTGCCATCAGTGAGAGGGGGAACGGGATCGGAGAGACCCAGTACTTC.

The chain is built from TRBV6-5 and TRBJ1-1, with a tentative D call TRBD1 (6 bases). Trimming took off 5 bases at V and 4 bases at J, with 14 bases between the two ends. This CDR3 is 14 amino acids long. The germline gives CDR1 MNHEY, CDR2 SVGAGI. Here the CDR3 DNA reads TGTGCCAGCAGTACAGGGTATTCTGGCACTGAAGCTTTCTTT. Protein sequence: CASSTGYSGTEAFF.

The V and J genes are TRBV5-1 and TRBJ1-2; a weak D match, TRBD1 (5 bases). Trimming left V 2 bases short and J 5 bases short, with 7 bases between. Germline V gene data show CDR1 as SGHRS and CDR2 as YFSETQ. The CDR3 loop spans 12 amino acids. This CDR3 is CASSFDSYGYTF. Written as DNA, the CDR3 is TGCGCCAGCAGCTTTGACAGTTATGGCTACACCTTC.

CDR3 region: CASSSPQGSPDEQYF. The CDR3 coding sequence is TGTGCCAGCAGTTCCCCACAGGGGTCCCCGGACGAGCAGTACTTC. V usage is TRBV27 and J usage is TRBJ2-7, with TRBD1 matching over 7 bases. Germline CDR1 and CDR2: MNHEY and SMNVEV (reference sequence). The CDR3 covers 15 residues. J was trimmed by 5 bases and V by 4 bases; bases with no gene match: 11.

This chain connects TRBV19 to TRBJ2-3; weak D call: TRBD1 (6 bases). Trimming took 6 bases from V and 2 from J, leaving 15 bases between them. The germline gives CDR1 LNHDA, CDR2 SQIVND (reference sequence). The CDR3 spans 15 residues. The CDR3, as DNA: TGTGCCAGTAGCCCTAGGACAGATTACACAGATACGCAGTATTTT. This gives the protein CASSPRTDYTDTQYF.

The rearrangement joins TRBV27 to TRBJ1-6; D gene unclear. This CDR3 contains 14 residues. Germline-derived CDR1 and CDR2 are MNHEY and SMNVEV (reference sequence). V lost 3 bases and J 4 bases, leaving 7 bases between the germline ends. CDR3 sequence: CASSFDNYNSPLHF. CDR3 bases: TGTGCCAGCAGTTTCGACAATTATAATTCACCCCTCCACTTT.

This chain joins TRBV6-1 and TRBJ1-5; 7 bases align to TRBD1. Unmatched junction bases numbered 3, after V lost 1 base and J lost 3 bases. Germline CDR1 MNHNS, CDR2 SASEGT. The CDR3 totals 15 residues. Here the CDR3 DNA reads TGTGCCAGCAGTGAAGGGACAGGCTTCAATCAGCCCCAGCATTTT. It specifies CASSEGTGFNQPQHF.

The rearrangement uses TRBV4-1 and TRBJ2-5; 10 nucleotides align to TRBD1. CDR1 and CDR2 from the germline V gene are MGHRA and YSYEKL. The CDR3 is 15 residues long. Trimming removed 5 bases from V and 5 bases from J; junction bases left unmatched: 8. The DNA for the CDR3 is TGCGCCAGCAGCTCCGGGACAGGGGTGCAGGAGACCCAGTACTTC. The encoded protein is CASSSGTGVQETQYF.

For the CDR3, the DNA is TGTGCCAGCAGCCAAGGTTCGTATAATTCACCCCTCCACTTT. It specifies CASSQGSYNSPLHF. The chain is built from TRBV3-1 (or the pseudogene TRBV3-2) and TRBJ1-6, with D unclear. The CDR3 has 14 residues. Looked up from germline, CDR1 is LGHDT and CDR2 is YNNKEL (reference sequence). The V end was cut by 1 base, the J end by 4 bases, with 5 bases between.

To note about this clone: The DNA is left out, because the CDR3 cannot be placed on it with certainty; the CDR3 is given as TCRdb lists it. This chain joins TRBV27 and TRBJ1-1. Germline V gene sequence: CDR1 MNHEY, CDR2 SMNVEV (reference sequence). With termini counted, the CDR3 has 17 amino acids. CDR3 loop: CASCASSQGLLNTEAFF.

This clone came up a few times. CDR3 sequence: CASSPWAGQEYYGYTF. The CDR3 DNA is TGTGCCAGCAGCCCGTGGGCGGGACAGGAGTATTATGGCTACACCTTC. The V call is TRBV7-9, the J call TRBJ1-2, with 8 bases aligning to TRBD1. This CDR3 contains 16 residues. Trimming cost V 5 bases and J 5 bases; bases outside gene matches: 13. Per the germline V gene, CDR1 is SEHNR and CDR2 is FQNEAQ (reference sequence).

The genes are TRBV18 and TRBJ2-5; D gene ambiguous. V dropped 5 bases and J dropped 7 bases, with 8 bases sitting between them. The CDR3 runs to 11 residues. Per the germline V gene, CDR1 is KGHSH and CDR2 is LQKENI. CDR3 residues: CASSDTGTQYF. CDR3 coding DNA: TGTGCCAGCTCAGATACGGGGACCCAGTACTTC.

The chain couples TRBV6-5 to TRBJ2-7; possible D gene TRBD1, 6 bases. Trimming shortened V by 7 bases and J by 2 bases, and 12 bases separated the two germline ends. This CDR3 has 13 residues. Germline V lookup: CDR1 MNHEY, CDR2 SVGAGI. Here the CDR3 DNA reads TGTGCCAGCAACCGACAGGAGACCTACGAGCAGTACTTC. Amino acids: CASNRQETYEQYF.